These T cell receptor beta chains were read from a single sample in a study of T cell responses to AZD1222 COVID-19 vaccine. Libraries were prepared by immunoSEQ multiplex PCR; TCRdb keeps only in-frame clonotypes and omits some of them. In the table there are about 120,000 clones, about 86% of which are singletons. The sequencing here drew on peripheral blood, taken 28 days after the second AZD1222 dose. The source of these receptors is an adult who received the AZD1222 COVID-19 vaccine. CDR3s include the opening cysteine and the closing phenylalanine or tryptophan. A D gene is named only where the DNA matches it firmly. Some rows have no size entry. The others give once, few or many, or a class for an expanded clone.

J gene,clone size,V gene,D gene,CDR3 DNA,CDR3 protein
TRBJ1-5,.,TRBV6-5,TRBD1,TGTGCCAGCTTCGGTTACAGGGGCCGGCACCAGCATTTT,CASFGYRGRHQHF
TRBJ2-3,.,TRBV27,.,TGTGCCAGCAGTTCCCTGGGGATAGGAGATACGCAGTATTTT,CASSSLGIGDTQYF
TRBJ1-2,.,TRBV6-5,TRBD1,TGTGCCAGCGGCTACTTGACAGGGGGCTCTGGCTACACCTTC,CASGYLTGGSGYTF
TRBJ1-1,.,TRBV20-1,.,TGCAGTCCATATCCCACTGAAGCTTTCTTT,CSPYPTEAFF
TRBJ1-1,once,TRBV6-1,.,TGTGCCAGCAGTGAAGCTGACGGATCCATGAACACTGAAGCTTTCTTT,CASSEADGSMNTEAFF
TRBJ1-2,.,TRBV19,TRBD1,TGTGCCAGTAGGTCACCAGGGGGGATGAGAGGCTACACCTTC,CASRSPGGMRGYTF
TRBJ1-4,.,TRBV6-5,.,TGTGCCAGCAGCCGGACAGCAACTAATGAAAAACTGTTTTTT,CASSRTATNEKLFF
TRBJ1-2,.,TRBV7-2,.,TGTGCCAGCAGCCCAACCAGGGAGTCCTACTATGGCTACACCTTC,CASSPTRESYYGYTF
TRBJ1-1,few,TRBV30,TRBD1,TGTGCCCTTTGGGGACGAACAGGGGTTACTGAAGCTTTCTTT,CALWGRTGVTEAFF
TRBJ1-1,.,TRBV6-5,.,TGTGCCAGCAGTTACTCTGGGGGTGAAGCTTTCTTT,CASSYSGGEAFF
TRBJ2-1,.,TRBV5-6,.,TGTGCCAGCAGCCGAGACAGAAAAAGGGACAATGAGCAGTTCTTC,CASSRDRKRDNEQFF
TRBJ1-4,.,TRBV6-5,.,TGTGCCAGCAGTAGCCCGGGACAACACGTCAGGAAACTGTTTTTT,CASSSPGQHVRKLFF
TRBJ1-1,.,TRBV7-3,.,TGTGCCAGCAGCCACTACGGGGCCACTGAAGCTTTCTTT,CASSHYGATEAFF
TRBJ1-4,.,TRBV7-9,.,TGTGCCAGCAGCCGACAGCAAGGCGATGAAAAACTGTTTTTT,CASSRQQGDEKLFF
TRBJ2-1,.,TRBV6-1,TRBD1,TGTGCCAGCAGTGAATACAGGGGAGACTACAATGAGCAGTTCTTC,CASSEYRGDYNEQFF
TRBJ1-1,.,TRBV3-1/TRBV3-2,.,TGTGCCAGCAGCCAAGGCCCCCTAGGGGCACCAGCTTTCTTT,CASSQGPLGAPAFF
TRBJ2-2,.,TRBV2,.,TGTGCCAGCAACTTTCAGGGGACCGGGGAGCTGTTTTTT,CASNFQGTGELFF
TRBJ2-5,.,TRBV25-1,TRBD2,TGTGCCATCCAGCGGGGGGGTAGCGGGGAGACCCAGTACTTC,CAIQRGGSGETQYF
TRBJ1-4,.,TRBV15,.,TGTGCCACCAGCAGAGCTAAAACGGCCGGTAATGAAAAACTGTTTTTT,CATSRAKTAGNEKLFF
TRBJ1-5,once,TRBV9,TRBD1,TGTGCCAGCAGCGTTGACCCCGGGACAGATTATAGCAATCAGCCCCAGCATTTT,CASSVDPGTDYSNQPQHF
TRBJ2-2,.,TRBV19,TRBD2,TGTGCCAGTAGTACCCAGATGCGGGGGGGCAGAAACGGGGAGCTGTTTTTT,CASSTQMRGGRNGELFF
TRBJ2-7,.,TRBV11-3,.,TGTGCCAGCAGCCCCTCAGGCCCCCACGAGCAGTACTTC,CASSPSGPHEQYF
TRBJ1-1,.,TRBV30,.,TGTGCCTGGAGTGTAGGAGGTGGCAGGGGCACTGAAGCTTTCTTT,CAWSVGGGRGTEAFF
TRBJ2-7,.,TRBV19,.,TGTGCCAGTAGTATCCAAATTTTCACTTCGGAGCAGTACTTC,CASSIQIFTSEQYF
TRBJ1-4,.,TRBV7-9,.,TGTGCCAGCAACAAGGGGTCAACTAATGAAAAACTGTTTTTT,CASNKGSTNEKLFF
TRBJ1-2,.,TRBV29-1,.,TGCAGCGTCATTGAGAGCAGTCCGACCTTC,CSVIESSPTF
TRBJ2-7,.,TRBV5-1,TRBD1,TGCGCCAGCAGCTTGGTCCCCCCGGGACAGGTTGAGGAGCAGTACTTC,CASSLVPPGQVEEQYF
TRBJ2-5,few,TRBV28,.,TGTGCCAGCAGAACCCCCGGGTGGGAGACCCAGTACTTC,CASRTPGWETQYF
TRBJ2-5,.,TRBV9,.,TGTGCCAGCAGCGTAGGTGTAGGGTGGGGGACCCAGTACTTC,CASSVGVGWGTQYF
TRBJ1-2,once,TRBV4-3,.,TGCGCCAGCAGCCAAGATCCGGGCAGGGCCCCCGCTGGCTACACCTTC,CASSQDPGRAPAGYTF
TRBJ1-2,once,TRBV19,.,TGTGCCAGTAGTATAGCGCCGGAACCCCGGAAAGGCTACACCTTC,CASSIAPEPRKGYTF
TRBJ2-5,.,TRBV19,TRBD1,TGTGCCAGTAGTAAGACCACGGGACAGGGGGAGAAGACCCAGTACTTC,CASSKTTGQGEKTQYF
TRBJ2-2,.,TRBV5-4,TRBD2,TGTGCCAGCAGCCCGGGGGGGAACACCGGGGAGCTGTTTTTT,CASSPGGNTGELFF
TRBJ1-6,.,TRBV18,.,TGTGCCAGCTCACCTTCTAGGAAGAATTCACCCCTCCACTTT,CASSPSRKNSPLHF
TRBJ2-5,few,TRBV7-2,.,TGTGCCAGCAGCAAGGGACCGCACCCTCAAGAGACCCAGTACTTC,CASSKGPHPQETQYF
TRBJ2-2,.,TRBV6-4,.,TGTGCCAGCAGTAAAATACAGGGAACCGGGGAGCTGTTTTTT,CASSKIQGTGELFF
TRBJ2-5,.,TRBV27,.,TGTGCCAGCAGTCCCGAGGGGGAGACCCAGTACTTC,CASSPEGETQYF
TRBJ1-5,.,TRBV7-8,TRBD1,TGTGCCAGCAGCCCGCGACTAGGGGGCCTCTCGGGGTGGAGCAATCAGCCCCAGCATTTT,CASSPRLGGLSGWSNQPQHF
TRBJ2-7,.,TRBV12-5,TRBD1,TGTGCTAGTGGTCCTAGGGACAGGGGGCCCTACGAGCAGTACTTC,CASGPRDRGPYEQYF
TRBJ1-2,.,TRBV23-1,.,TGCGCCAGCAGTCAATCTAGAGATGACTATGGCTACACCTTC,CASSQSRDDYGYTF
TRBJ1-4,.,TRBV19,.,TGTGCCAGTAGTATCCGACTTTCGGTTTCGGAAAAACTGTTTTTT,CASSIRLSVSEKLFF
TRBJ1-2,.,TRBV6-5,TRBD1,TGTGCCAGCAGTTTACAGGGGGCCAACTATGGCTACACCTTC,CASSLQGANYGYTF
TRBJ1-1,.,TRBV10-3,TRBD1,TGTGCCATCAGTGAGACAGGGGTGAACACTGAAGCTTTCTTT,CAISETGVNTEAFF
TRBJ1-6,.,TRBV6-6,.,TGTGCCAGCAGTCACCCCCCTGGGACGGGGAGCTCCTATAATTCACCCCTCCACTTT,CASSHPPGTGSSYNSPLHF
TRBJ1-1,few,TRBV6-5,.,TGTGCCAGCAGCTCTGGAGGTCGGGCTTTCTTT,CASSSGGRAFF
TRBJ1-1,.,TRBV13,TRBD1,TGTGCCAGCAGCTTAGGCCGGACAGGAGATGAAGCTTTCTTT,CASSLGRTGDEAFF
TRBJ2-5,once,TRBV9,TRBD2,TGTGCCAGCAGCCCCCGGACTAGCGGGGGGAAAGAGACCCAGTACTTC,CASSPRTSGGKETQYF
TRBJ2-7,medium-sized,TRBV5-1,.,TGCGCCAGCAGCTTGGAAGGTCTGGGCCCCTACGAGCAGTACTTC,CASSLEGLGPYEQYF
TRBJ1-6,.,TRBV7-8,.,TGTGCCAGCAGCCATATCGGGGGGACCCCTTCCTCACCCCTCCACTTT,CASSHIGGTPSSPLHF
TRBJ1-2,.,TRBV6-2/TRBV6-3,TRBD1,TGTGCCAGCAGTGAGACAGGGGGCTATGGCTACACCTTC,CASSETGGYGYTF
TRBJ1-3,.,TRBV5-3,.,TGTGCCAGAAGCGCCACCGGGACACGCGGAAACACCATATATTTT,CARSATGTRGNTIYF
TRBJ2-7,.,TRBV5-4,.,TGTGCCAGCAGTCCCTGGGGCGGGGAGACCTACGAGCAGTACTTC,CASSPWGGETYEQYF
TRBJ1-4,.,TRBV6-5,.,TGTGCCAGTAGACGGCCTAATGAAAAACTGTTTTTT,CASRRPNEKLFF
TRBJ1-1,.,TRBV7-9,.,TGTGCCAGCAGCCCCCCGGTGGAGAACACTGAAGCTTTCTTT,CASSPPVENTEAFF
TRBJ1-1,.,TRBV18,.,TGTGCCAGCTCACCAATAAGGAAGCTCGACACTGAAGCTTTCTTT,CASSPIRKLDTEAFF
TRBJ2-7,.,TRBV18,TRBD1,TGTGCCAGCTCACCCGCCGGGACAGGGAAAAAAAACGAGCAGTACTTC,CASSPAGTGKKNEQYF
TRBJ2-1,.,TRBV5-1,.,TGCGCCAGCAGCTTGGACAGGGCCTACAATGAGCAGTTCTTC,CASSLDRAYNEQFF